The rows below give T cell receptor beta chains drawn from one sample of a study of T cells after yellow fever vaccination. MiXCR was run by TCRdb on the 5' RACE reads, yielding one entry per CDR3 protein. Of 78,000 or so distinct CDR3 sequences in the sample, around 7.7% were seen once. The specimen comprised CD8+ T cells sorted from PBMCs, sampled around 10 days after the first yellow fever vaccination. These TCRs come from a man younger than 30 who received the YFV17D yellow fever vaccine. CDR3s include the opening cysteine and the closing phenylalanine or tryptophan. D genes are given only for firm matches. Expanded clones get a size class; other rows say once, few or many, or leave the size out.

V,D,size,J,DNA,CDR3
TRBV4-1,.,many,TRBJ1-5,TGCGCCAGCAGCCCCACCCAGGGTGGGAGCCAGCCCCAGCATTTT,CASSPTQGGSQPQHF
TRBV20-1,.,few,TRBJ2-7,TGCAGTGCTAGACCAGAAGGGGGTGGGACTATCTACGAGCAGTACTTC,CSARPEGGGTIYEQYF
TRBV4-1,.,many,TRBJ1-2,TGCGCCAGCAGCCAGAGCTCGTTGGACGGATTATATGGCTACACCTTC,CASSQSSLDGLYGYTF
TRBV11-2,TRBD1,.,TRBJ2-1,TGTGCCAGCAGCCTCTCACAGGGGTACCACAATGAGCAGTTCTTC,CASSLSQGYHNEQFF
TRBV4-2,TRBD2,.,TRBJ2-1,TGTGCCAGCAGCCCGGGACTAGGCTGCTGGGAGCAGTTCTTC,CASSPGLGCWEQFF
TRBV7-9,.,.,TRBJ2-7,TGTGCCAGCAGCTTACCTCCGCAGGGTTTGACTACCTACGAGCAGTACTTC,CASSLPPQGLTTYEQYF
TRBV12-5,TRBD2,many,TRBJ2-3,TGTGCTAGTCTTTTTAGCGGGGGGTATACAGATACGCAGTATTTT,CASLFSGGYTDTQYF
TRBV4-1,.,few,TRBJ2-7,TGCGCCAGCAGTCGAGGGGACTCCTACGAGCAGTACTTC,CASSRGDSYEQYF
TRBV6-2/TRBV6-3,TRBD2,many,TRBJ2-7,TGTGCCAGCTTACCGGGACTAGCCTACGAGCAGTACTTC,CASLPGLAYEQYF
TRBV12-3/TRBV12-4,.,.,TRBJ2-1,TGTGCCAGCAGTTTAGCGAAATTGACTAGACGGGAGCAGTTCTTC,CASSLAKLTRREQFF
TRBV9,.,many,TRBJ2-2,TGTGCCAGCAGCGTTCGCAATTCGAACACCGGGGAGCTGTTTTTT,CASSVRNSNTGELFF
TRBV7-9,.,many,TRBJ1-2,TGTGCCAGCAGCTTAGGTACAGAGAACTATGGCTACACCTTC,CASSLGTENYGYTF
TRBV12-3/TRBV12-4,TRBD2,many,TRBJ2-1,TGTGCCAGCAGTTTTAGGCTAGCGGGGGGTCACTCCTACAATGAGCAGTTCTTC,CASSFRLAGGHSYNEQFF
TRBV5-1,TRBD1,.,TRBJ1-1,TGCGCCAGCAGCGCCTCGGGACAGGGAGGGGCTGAAGCTTTCTTT,CASSASGQGGAEAFF
TRBV27,.,many,TRBJ1-3,TGTGCCAGCGGGCTTGGAGGAAACACCATATATTTT,CASGLGGNTIYF
TRBV4-1,TRBD1,.,TRBJ2-1,TGCGCCAGCAGCCGGATACCGGGACAGGGTTTAGTCAATGAGCAGTTCTTC,CASSRIPGQGLVNEQFF
TRBV3-1,.,many,TRBJ2-5,TGTGCCAGCAGCCAAGGAGGTTACGGGGTCGAGACCCAGTACTTC,CASSQGGYGVETQYF
TRBV4-1,TRBD1,many,TRBJ2-2,TGCGCCAGCAGCCACTCAGGGGGTAGAGTCACCGGGGAGCTGTTTTTT,CASSHSGGRVTGELFF
TRBV23-1,.,many,TRBJ2-5,TGCGCCAGCAGTCAATCCGATATTCCGCACGGAGGGGAGACCCAGTACTTC,CASSQSDIPHGGETQYF
TRBV6-5,.,many,TRBJ2-1,TGTGCCAGCAGTTATAGAGGGACTCGTATCGGTGAGCAGTTCTTC,CASSYRGTRIGEQFF
TRBV9,TRBD2,.,TRBJ2-5,TGTGCCAGCAGCCGACGACGACTAGCGGGGGAGGAGACCCAGTACTTC,CASSRRRLAGEETQYF
TRBV19,.,.,TRBJ1-2,TGTGCCAGTAGTATGACCGGGAATTCTGGCTACACCTTC,CASSMTGNSGYTF
TRBV7-2,TRBD2,many,TRBJ2-5,TGTGCCAGCTCCCCCTCCCGCGGGGGGCCAGAGACCCAGTACTTC,CASSPSRGGPETQYF
TRBV2,.,few,TRBJ2-6,TGTGCCAGCAGTGTCGACAGTGGGTCCAACGTCCTGACTTTC,CASSVDSGSNVLTF
TRBV9,TRBD1,few,TRBJ2-3,TGTGCCAGCAGCGTAGCCCGGCCAGGGGGAAGCACAGATACGCAGTATTTT,CASSVARPGGSTDTQYF
TRBV7-9,TRBD2,.,TRBJ2-3,TGTGCCAGCAGCCCGGGGCTAGCGGGGACCAGCACAGATACGCAGTATTTT,CASSPGLAGTSTDTQYF
TRBV10-3,.,many,TRBJ2-3,TGTGCAATCAAGGAGAGAAGCACAGATACGCAGTATTTT,CAIKERSTDTQYF
TRBV7-9,.,.,TRBJ2-3,TGTGCCAGCAGCTTAATTGACACTCTAGGGGATACGCAGTATTTT,CASSLIDTLGDTQYF
TRBV28,TRBD1,.,TRBJ2-3,TGTGCCAGCAGGCGGACAGGCATCACTAGCACAGATACGCAGTATTTT,CASRRTGITSTDTQYF
TRBV12-3/TRBV12-4,.,many,TRBJ2-2,TGTGCCAGCAGTCCGGGGACACCGAACACCGGGGAGCTGTTTTTT,CASSPGTPNTGELFF
TRBV7-9,TRBD1,.,TRBJ2-6,TGTGCCAGCAGCTCAGGACAGGCCCTCTCTGGGGCCAACGTCCTGACTTTC,CASSSGQALSGANVLTF
TRBV4-1,.,many,TRBJ2-7,TGCGCCAGCAGCCAAGTGGAGGACGAGCAGTACTTC,CASSQVEDEQYF
TRBV5-6,.,many,TRBJ1-1,TGTGCCAGCAGCTTCGGACAGTCTGAAGCTTTCTTT,CASSFGQSEAFF
TRBV7-8,TRBD2,many,TRBJ2-7,TGTGCCAGCAGCTTCCTAGCGGGGGGTTCTCTGACCTACGAGCAGTACTTC,CASSFLAGGSLTYEQYF
TRBV7-2,.,few,TRBJ2-1,TGTGCCAGCACCCTAGGGGAGTCCTACAATGAGCAGTTCTTC,CASTLGESYNEQFF
TRBV29-1,.,many,TRBJ2-3,TGCAGCGTTGAAGGTAGTCAGACAGATACGCAGTATTTT,CSVEGSQTDTQYF
TRBV10-3,.,many,TRBJ2-1,TGTGCCATCGGAGAAGACTACGGGACCTACAATGAGCAGTTCTTC,CAIGEDYGTYNEQFF
TRBV27,TRBD1,few,TRBJ2-2,TGTGCCAGCAGACTTTTTGGGACAGGGCTATCCGGGGAGCTGTTTTTT,CASRLFGTGLSGELFF
TRBV20-1,TRBD2,many,TRBJ2-5,TGCAGTGCTAGAGATTTCTCGGCGAGCGGGGATCGTGAGACCCAGTACTTC,CSARDFSASGDRETQYF
TRBV4-1,.,.,TRBJ2-7,TGCGCCAGCAGCCAAGAGGGGGGGGCAGGGGTCTCGTCCGAGCAGTACTTC,CASSQEGGAGVSSEQYF
TRBV6-6,.,.,TRBJ1-1,TGTGCCAGCACGAGGGGGATTGAAGCTTTCTTT,CASTRGIEAFF